A single sample gave rise to the 9 T cell receptor beta chains below, sequenced in a study of control samples from healthy donors and cancer patients. Produced via immunoSEQ multiplex PCR; TCRdb's table is partial and in-frame only. The data hold 20,000 to 25,000 clones, with roughly 83% observed a single time. The sequenced sample consisted of PBMCs. The origin of the receptors is a man in his 60s with head and neck cancer.

Details on this clone: The sample contains more than one DNA sequence encoding this CDR3. The chain links TRBV19 to TRBJ1-1; tentatively, D is TRBD1 (6 bases). Trimming took 7 bases from V and 3 from J, leaving 15 bases between them. The CDR3 spans 14 residues. The germline V gene encodes CDR1 LNHDA and CDR2 SQIVND (reference sequence). CDR3 residues: CASTDFRGDTEAFF. The CDR3 region has the DNA TGTGCCAGTACCGATTTTAGGGGGGACACTGAAGCTTTCTTT.

The chain is built from TRBV13 and TRBJ2-7; D assignment may be TRBD1 or TRBD2 (6 bases each). Germline V gene data show CDR1 as PRHDT and CDR2 as FYEKMQ (reference sequence). The CDR3 totals 18 residues. With 1 base removed from V and 4 bases from J, the gap between germline ends came to 23 bases. In DNA form, the CDR3 reads TGTGCCAGCAGCTTAGACTACCCGGGGGCCCCCGGTGTGTACGAGCAGTACTTC. This gives the protein CASSLDYPGAPGVYEQYF.

The count of this clone is one. The CDR3 reads CASSLDGTGGNQPQHF. The CDR3, as DNA: TGTGCCAGCAGCTTAGATGGGACAGGGGGCAATCAGCCCCAGCATTTT. The V and J genes are TRBV11-2 and TRBJ1-5; TRBD1 matches 10 bases. The germline V gene encodes CDR1 SGHAT and CDR2 FQNNGV. The CDR3 spans 16 residues. V lost 0 bases to trimming and J lost 2 bases; unmatched junction nucleotides: 1.

The chain uses TRBV6-5 and TRBJ1-1; D is unclear. Per the germline V gene, CDR1 is MNHEY and CDR2 is SVGAGI. This CDR3 spans 14 amino acids. V was clipped by 2 bases and J by 1 base, with 8 bases between them. In DNA, the CDR3 is TGTGCCAGCAGTTACACCCGCAGGAACACTGAAGCTTTCTTT. Its protein product is CASSYTRRNTEAFF.

J is TRBJ1-2 and V is TRBV12-5; 7 bases match TRBD1. Germline CDR1 is LGHNT and CDR2 is FRNRAP. V lost 5 bases and J lost 5; bases outside the gene matches: 8. The CDR3 totals 14 residues. CDR3: CASGLPDRLYGYTF. CDR3 in DNA: TGTGCTAGTGGTCTCCCGGACAGGTTATATGGCTACACCTTC.

This clone was seen a handful of times. V and J are TRBV4-3 and TRBJ1-2; no reliable D call. This CDR3 comprises 15 residues. Germline V gives CDR1 LGHNA, CDR2 YSLEER. V lost 0 bases to trimming and J lost 4 bases, with 12 bases between them. The CDR3 DNA follows: TGCGCCAGCAGCCAAGATCGGGCAACAACCTATGGCTACACCTTC. This sequence encodes CASSQDRATTYGYTF.

The sample holds a few counts of this clone. This chain links TRBV19 with TRBJ2-3; TRBD1 aligns across 7 bases. Losses at the gene ends were 3 bases for V and 3 bases for J; bases not matched to a gene: 6. The CDR3 runs to 15 residues. CDR1 and CDR2 (germline): LNHDA, SQIVND (reference sequence). The DNA of the CDR3 is TGTGCCAGTAGTATTAACAGGGGCATAACAGATACGCAGTATTTT. It translates to CASSINRGITDTQYF. Together with reference TRBV19 and TRBJ2-3, the CDR3 gives the full variable domain: DGGITQSPKYLFRKEGQNVTLSCEQNLNHDAMYWYRQDPGQGLRLIYYSQIVNDFQKGDIAEGYSVSREKKESFPLTVTSAQKNPTAFYLCASSINRGITDTQYFGPGTRLTVL.

The chain links TRBV11-2 to TRBJ1-6; no definite D call. CDR1 is SGHAT, CDR2 FQNNGV, per germline. The CDR3 covers 14 residues. The V and J ends lost 4 bases and 8 bases respectively, with 12 bases between them. In DNA, the CDR3 is TGTGCCAGCAGCTCAACAAAGGGCTATTCACCCCTCCACTTT. Its translation: CASSSTKGYSPLHF.

About this clone itself: The same CDR3 can be traced to other DNA sequences in this sample. The V gene is TRBV5-1, the J gene TRBJ2-7; 8 bases line up with TRBD2. The CDR3 covers 16 residues. Looked up from germline, CDR1 is SGHRS and CDR2 is YFSETQ. J gave up 1 base and V 4 bases, and 10 bases lay outside the gene matches. This CDR3 is CASSGLGSGTSYEQYF. In DNA form, the CDR3 reads TGCGCCAGCAGCGGGCTGGGTAGCGGGACATCCTACGAGCAGTACTTC.